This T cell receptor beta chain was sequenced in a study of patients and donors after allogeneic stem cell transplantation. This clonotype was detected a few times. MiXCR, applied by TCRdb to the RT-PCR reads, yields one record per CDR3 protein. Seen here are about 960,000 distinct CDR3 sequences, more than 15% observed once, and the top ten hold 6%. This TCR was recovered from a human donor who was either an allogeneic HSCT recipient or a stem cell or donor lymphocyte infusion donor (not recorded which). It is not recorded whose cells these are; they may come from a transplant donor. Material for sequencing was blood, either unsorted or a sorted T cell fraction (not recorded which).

The CDR3 loop is CAISGDSRLQYF. The CDR3 bases are TGTGCCATCAGTGGGGACAGTAGGCTTCAGTACTTC. This chain links TRBV10-3 with TRBJ2-4, with 7 nucleotides matching TRBD1. Germline loops: CDR1 ENHRY, CDR2 SYGVKD. The CDR3 is 12 amino acids. J was trimmed by 11 bases and V by 4 bases; bases with no gene match: 5.